The 21 T cell receptor beta chains below all came from one sample that was sequenced in a study of radiation and T cells in renal cell carcinoma. Time point described: baseline pretreatment blood. Described treatment: 15 Gy SBRT to primary tumor, nephrectomy 4 weeks later. TCRdb's table, derived via immunoSEQ multiplex PCR, lists solely in-frame clones and lacks some. In the table there are about 150,000 clones, around 89% of which are singletons. The starting material was blood, obtained from a patient whose treatment included radiotherapy and nephrectomy. These receptors were obtained from a woman aged 70 to 79 with renal cell carcinoma.

The J gene is TRBJ2-7, the V gene TRBV9; no firm D call. The CDR3 totals 15 residues. CDR1 SGDLS and CDR2 YYNGEE come from the germline V gene. Trimming left V 0 bases short and J 3 bases short, with 13 bases between. In DNA form, the CDR3 reads TGTGCCAGCAGCGTAGAGGAGACCTCGGTCTACGAGCAGTACTTC. Translating gives CASSVEETSVYEQYF.

V gene TRBV9 combines with J gene TRBJ2-2; 9 bases fit TRBD2. CDR3 length: 20 amino acids. Germline-derived CDR1 and CDR2 are SGDLS and YYNGEE. V lost 0 bases and J lost 5; bases outside the gene matches: 17. CDR3 DNA: TGTGCCAGCAGCGTAGCTACGCGGGCTAGCGGGGCTCAGGTTACCGGGGAGCTGTTTTTT. Translating it yields CASSVATRASGAQVTGELFF.

The genes are TRBV6-1 and TRBJ2-2; D possibly corresponds to TRBD2 (5 bases). Trimming pared 6 bases from V and 3 bases from J, leaving 14 bases between. This CDR3 is built from 15 residues. Germline loops: CDR1 MNHNS, CDR2 SASEGT. Here the CDR3 reads CASSPSRGYTGELFF. In DNA, the CDR3 is TGTGCCAGCAGCCCGAGTCGGGGATACACCGGGGAGCTGTTTTTT.

The chain has TRBV18 and TRBJ2-3; 7 bases are a match to TRBD2. Germline CDR1 is KGHSH and CDR2 is LQKENI. J gave up 8 bases and V 2 bases, and 7 bases lay outside the gene matches. The CDR3 is made up of 14 amino acids. The CDR3 DNA reads as TGTGCCAGCTCACCAGGGACTACGCAGCGTACGCAGTATTTT. Its protein product is CASSPGTTQRTQYF.

This clone was picked up a small number of times. The gene calls are TRBV2 and TRBJ1-1; the D gene is possibly TRBD1 (5 bases). The germline V gene encodes CDR1 SNHLY and CDR2 FYNNEI. CDR3 length: 14 amino acids. The V end was cut by 5 bases, the J end by 5 bases, with 15 bases between. CDR3 bases: TGTGCCAGCAGTACGTTGGGGCTCTTAACTGAAGCTTTCTTT. Protein: CASSTLGLLTEAFF.

The chain combines TRBV9 with TRBJ1-4; the match to TRBD1 covers 7 bases. The length of the CDR3 is 18 residues. Germline assignment: CDR1 SGDLS and CDR2 YYNGEE. Trimming cost V 4 bases and J 0 bases; bases outside gene matches: 12. This CDR3 is CASSPGTVTRSTNEKLFF. CDR3 DNA: TGTGCCAGCAGCCCGGGGACAGTGACTAGGTCAACTAATGAAAAACTGTTTTTT. Variable domain in full (rest from reference TRBV9 and TRBJ1-4): DSGVTQTPKHLITATGQRVTLRCSPRSGDLSVYWYQQSLDQGLQFLIQYYNGEERAKGNILERFSAQQFPDLHSELNLSSLELGDSALYFCASSPGTVTRSTNEKLFFGSGTQLSVL.

V is TRBV7-2 and J is TRBJ1-2, with D unclear. This CDR3 spans 14 amino acids. Trimming took 1 base from V and 8 from J, leaving 14 bases between them. The germline V gene has CDR1 SGHTA and CDR2 FQGNSA. The CDR3 loop is CASSLGADLYGYTF. CDR3 sequence (DNA): TGTGCCAGCAGCTTAGGGGCAGACCTCTACGGCTACACCTTC.

The rearrangement uses TRBV28 and TRBJ2-3; D may match TRBD1 or TRBD2 (5 bases each). This CDR3 is 16 amino acids long. Germline V gene sequence: CDR1 MDHEN, CDR2 SYDVKM. V lost 4 bases to trimming and J lost 0 bases, with 14 bases between them. Here the CDR3 DNA reads TGTGCCAGCAGTTCAGGTGGGACGTCTAGCACAGATACGCAGTATTTT. It yields the protein CASSSGGTSSTDTQYF.

The J gene is TRBJ1-2, the V gene TRBV5-1, with a possible D match to TRBD1 (6 bases). V lost 4 bases, J lost 8 bases, and 15 bases lay in between. The CDR3 has 13 residues. Germline values: CDR1 SGHRS, CDR2 YFSETQ. The CDR3 loop reads CASSVDSLEGYTF. CDR3 coding DNA: TGCGCCAGCAGCGTGGACAGCCTGGAGGGCTACACCTTC.

V gene TRBV9 combines with J gene TRBJ2-5; no clear D. Germline CDR1 SGDLS, CDR2 YYNGEE. This CDR3 region has 14 residues. Between the trimmed V and J ends, which lost 0 bases and 6 bases, there was a span of 12 bases. The CDR3 nucleotides read TGTGCCAGCAGCGTAGGACTCCGCGAGAAGACCCAGTACTTC. Its translation: CASSVGLREKTQYF.

J is TRBJ1-6 and V is TRBV5-1, with TRBD1 matching over 9 bases. Trimming removed 2 bases from V and 0 bases from J; junction bases left unmatched: 12. The CDR3 covers 20 residues. Per the germline V gene, CDR1 is SGHRS and CDR2 is YFSETQ. In DNA, the CDR3 is TGCGCCAGCAGCTTTGGGCGGGGGACAGGGAAGAGCTCCTATAATTCACCCCTCCACTTT. It codes for CASSFGRGTGKSSYNSPLHF.

J is TRBJ2-3 and V is TRBV15, with D perhaps matching TRBD1 or TRBD2 (5 bases each). The CDR3 runs to 15 residues. CDR1 is LNHNV, CDR2 YYDKDF, per germline (reference sequence). V lost 0 bases and J lost 3, with 10 bases in between. The CDR3 loop reads CATSRDIGGTDTQYF. The CDR3 DNA reads as TGTGCCACCAGCAGAGATATTGGGGGAACAGATACGCAGTATTTT.

This clone was detected only once. V and J are TRBV11-2 and TRBJ2-1; no clear D. V gave up 6 bases and J gave up 3 bases, with 15 bases separating them. The CDR3 has 15 residues. Germline V gene lookup returns CDR1 SGHAT and CDR2 FQNNGV. The CDR3 nucleotides read TGTGCCAGCAGTCAATCCCTAGTCCTCTACAATGAGCAGTTCTTC. Protein product: CASSQSLVLYNEQFF.

The chain uses TRBV5-5 and TRBJ2-7; maybe TRBD2 (6 bases). The CDR3 is made up of 11 amino acids. V lost 3 bases and J 6 bases, leaving 7 bases between the germline ends. Germline CDR1 is SGHKS and CDR2 is YYEKEE (reference sequence). The CDR3 DNA reads as TGTGCCAGCAGCTGGAGGGGCGAGCAGTACTTC. Its protein product is CASSWRGEQYF. Full variable domain (remainder filled in from reference TRBV5-5 and TRBJ2-7): DAGVTQSPTHLIKTRGQQVTLRCSPISGHKSVSWYQQVLGQGPQFIFQYYEKEERGRGNFPDRFSARQFPNYSSELNVNALLLGDSALYLCASSWRGEQYFGPGTRLTVT.

Notes on this clone: Relative to the germline gene, one junction end is altered; a read error may explain this. The V gene is TRBV29-1, the J gene TRBJ1-1, with D hard to call. The germline CDR1 and CDR2 sequences are SQVTM and ANQGSEA. This CDR3 has 11 residues. The CDR3 coding sequence is TGCAGCGTTGAAAATTTCCACGGGCACCCTTTT. Protein product: CSVENFHGHPF.

The genes are TRBV7-9 and TRBJ2-7; 7 bases fit TRBD1. J lost 5 bases, V lost 0 bases, and 7 bases had no gene match. Germline V gene lookup returns CDR1 SEHNR and CDR2 FQNEAQ (reference sequence). There are 15 residues in the CDR3. DNA for the CDR3: TGTGCCAGCAGCTTAGCGCTTAACAGGGGTGACGAGCAGTACTTC. Translated, it gives CASSLALNRGDEQYF.

This clone was recorded once. The chain uses TRBV11-2 and TRBJ2-2; 8 bases match TRBD1. CDR1 and CDR2 from the germline V gene are SGHAT and FQNNGV. This CDR3 has 15 residues. The V segment lost 5 bases and the J segment 3 bases; nucleotides outside the gene matches: 5. Here the CDR3 DNA reads TGTGCCAGCAGCCTCGACAGGGGCGACACCGGGGAGCTGTTTTTT. Translating it yields CASSLDRGDTGELFF.

This clone was counted between two and nine times. CDR3 DNA: TGTGCCGGGGGGACAGGTAATCAGCCCCAGCATTTT. Protein product: CAGGTGNQPQHF. The chain couples TRBV7-9 to TRBJ1-5; 8 nucleotides align to TRBD1. The CDR3 spans 12 residues. V lost 11 bases, J lost 4 bases, and 4 bases stayed unmatched. The germline gives CDR1 SEHNR, CDR2 FQNEAQ (reference sequence).

V and J are TRBV5-1 and TRBJ1-1, with TRBD1 matching 10 bases. The CDR3 sequence is 17 residues long. The junction had 5 bases not matched to a gene; V was cut back by 0 bases and J by 0 bases. CDR1 is SGHRS and CDR2 is YFSETQ in the germline V gene. The CDR3 region is CASSLGPGQGLNTEAFF. Here the CDR3 DNA reads TGCGCCAGCAGCTTGGGGCCGGGACAGGGGTTGAACACTGAAGCTTTCTTT.

The chain has TRBV19 and TRBJ2-7, with D maybe TRBD1 (6 bases). CDR1 LNHDA and CDR2 SQIVND come from the germline V gene (reference sequence). This CDR3 is built from 18 residues. With 6 bases removed from V and 0 bases from J, the gap between germline ends came to 24 bases. Here the CDR3 DNA reads TGTGCCAGTAGACGCAGGGGCCAGGGAGAGGTCAGCTCCTACGAGCAGTACTTC. This sequence encodes CASRRRGQGEVSSYEQYF.

The V call is TRBV5-6, the J call TRBJ1-4, with TRBD1 matching 7 bases. There are 15 residues in the CDR3. CDR1 is SGHDT and CDR2 is YYEEEE in the germline V gene. V lost 0 bases, J lost 8 bases, and 7 bases stayed unmatched. CDR3 nucleotide sequence: TGTGCCAGCAGCTTGGGGGGGACAGCCTCGGAAAAACTGTTTTTT. As protein: CASSLGGTASEKLFF.